The sequence of this T cell receptor (beta chain) was determined in a study of T cells in Graves' hyperthyroidism and ophthalmopathy. This clonotype came up many times. No antigen is known for it. The CDR3 consists of 15 residues. The germline V gene has CDR1 MNHEY and CDR2 SVGEGT. Trimming removed 5 bases at V and 1 base at J, with 15 bases between. Study-wide points: From stable hyperthyroidism, ophthalmopathy was set apart by a 13 V-J model.

Absence of ophthalmopathy progression within 18 months defined stable Graves' hyperthyroidism. PBMCs stemmed from about 9.5 ml fresh peripheral blood. Authors of the study amplified TCR beta CDR3 regions from RNA transcripts. Using the HTBI primer set, a first-round RT-PCR was run on the TCR CDR3. TCRdb re-derived calls from the multiplex PCR reads in MiXCR, one entry per CDR3 protein. The sample carries 400,000 to 600,000 distinct CDR3 sequences, less than 25% recorded once. The chain has TRBV6-2 or TRBV6-3 and TRBJ2-7; TRBD1 or TRBD2 may be the D gene (5 bases each). The sequencing input was blood. This receptor was obtained from a man younger than 30 with Graves' hyperthyroidism. The CDR3 sequence is CASSADGTGSYEQYF. CDR3 DNA: TGTGCCAGCAGTGCCGACGGGACCGGTTCCTACGAGCAGTACTTC.